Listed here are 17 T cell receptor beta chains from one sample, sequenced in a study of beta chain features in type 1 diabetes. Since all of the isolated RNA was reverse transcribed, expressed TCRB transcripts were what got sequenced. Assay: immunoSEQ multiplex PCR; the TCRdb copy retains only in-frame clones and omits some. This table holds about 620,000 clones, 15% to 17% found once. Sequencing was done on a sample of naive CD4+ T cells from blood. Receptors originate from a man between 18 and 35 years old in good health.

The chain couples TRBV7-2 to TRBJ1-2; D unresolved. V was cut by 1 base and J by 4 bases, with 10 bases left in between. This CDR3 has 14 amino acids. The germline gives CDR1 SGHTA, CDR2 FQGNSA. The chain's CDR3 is CASSLERLSYGYTF. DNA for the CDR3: TGTGCCAGCAGCTTAGAGAGGCTCAGCTATGGCTACACCTTC.

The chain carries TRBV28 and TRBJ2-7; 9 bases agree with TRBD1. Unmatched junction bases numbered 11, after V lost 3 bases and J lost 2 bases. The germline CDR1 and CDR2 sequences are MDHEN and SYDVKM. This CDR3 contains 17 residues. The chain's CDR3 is CASSLGLTGTGTYEQYF. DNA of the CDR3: TGTGCCAGCAGTTTGGGCCTAACCGGGACAGGGACCTACGAGCAGTACTTC.

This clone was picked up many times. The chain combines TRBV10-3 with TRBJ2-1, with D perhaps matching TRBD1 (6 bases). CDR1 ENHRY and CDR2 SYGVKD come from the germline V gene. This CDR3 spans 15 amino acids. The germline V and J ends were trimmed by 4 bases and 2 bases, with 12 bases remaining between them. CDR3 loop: CAISGAGDAYNEQFF. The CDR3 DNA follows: TGTGCCATCAGTGGCGCAGGGGACGCCTACAATGAGCAGTTCTTC.

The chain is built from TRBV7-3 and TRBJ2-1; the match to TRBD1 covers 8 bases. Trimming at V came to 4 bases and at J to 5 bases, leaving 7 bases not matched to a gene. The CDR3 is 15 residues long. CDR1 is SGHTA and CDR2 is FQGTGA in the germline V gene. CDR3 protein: CASSSRTGNNNEQFF. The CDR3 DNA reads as TGTGCCAGCAGCTCGAGGACAGGGAATAACAATGAGCAGTTCTTC.

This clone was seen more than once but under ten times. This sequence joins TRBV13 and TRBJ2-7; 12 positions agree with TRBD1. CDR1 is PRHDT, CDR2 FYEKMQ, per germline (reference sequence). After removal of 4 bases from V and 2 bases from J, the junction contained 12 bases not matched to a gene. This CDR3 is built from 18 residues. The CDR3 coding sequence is TGTGCCAGCAGCTCCCGTACCTCCGGGACAGGGGGCGCCTACGAGCAGTACTTC. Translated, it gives CASSSRTSGTGGAYEQYF.

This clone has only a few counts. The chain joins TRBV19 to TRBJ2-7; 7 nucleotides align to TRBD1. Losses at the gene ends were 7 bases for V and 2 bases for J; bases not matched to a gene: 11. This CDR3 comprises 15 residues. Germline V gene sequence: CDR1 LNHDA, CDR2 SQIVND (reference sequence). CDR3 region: CASKRGQGDTYEQYF. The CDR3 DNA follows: TGTGCCAGTAAAAGGGGCCAGGGGGATACCTACGAGCAGTACTTC.

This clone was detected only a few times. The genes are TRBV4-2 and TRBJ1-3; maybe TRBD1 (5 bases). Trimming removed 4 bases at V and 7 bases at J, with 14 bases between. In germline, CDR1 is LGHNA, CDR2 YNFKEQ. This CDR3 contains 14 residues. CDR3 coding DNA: TGTGCCAGCAGCCCAAGCCAGGGAGAGAACACCATATATTTT. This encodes CASSPSQGENTIYF.

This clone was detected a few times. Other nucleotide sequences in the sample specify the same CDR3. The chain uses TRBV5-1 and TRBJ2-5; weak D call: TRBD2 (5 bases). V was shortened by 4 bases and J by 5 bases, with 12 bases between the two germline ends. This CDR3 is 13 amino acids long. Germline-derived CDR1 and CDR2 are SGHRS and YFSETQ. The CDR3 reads CASSPRPGETQYF. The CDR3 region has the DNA TGCGCCAGCAGCCCCCGCCCGGGGGAGACCCAGTACTTC. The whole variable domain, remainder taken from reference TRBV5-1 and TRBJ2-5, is KAGVTQTPRYLIKTRGQQVTLSCSPISGHRSVSWYQQTPGQGLQFLFEYFSETQRNKGNFPGRFSGRQFSNSRSEMNVSTLELGDSALYLCASSPRPGETQYFGPGTRLLVL.

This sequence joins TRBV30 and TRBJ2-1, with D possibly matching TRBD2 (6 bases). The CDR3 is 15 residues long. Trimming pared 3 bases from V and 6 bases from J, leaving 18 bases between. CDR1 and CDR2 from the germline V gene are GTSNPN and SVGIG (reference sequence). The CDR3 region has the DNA TGTGCCTGGAGACCAAGGAGGGAGAGGGGCAATGAGCAGTTCTTC. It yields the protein CAWRPRRERGNEQFF.

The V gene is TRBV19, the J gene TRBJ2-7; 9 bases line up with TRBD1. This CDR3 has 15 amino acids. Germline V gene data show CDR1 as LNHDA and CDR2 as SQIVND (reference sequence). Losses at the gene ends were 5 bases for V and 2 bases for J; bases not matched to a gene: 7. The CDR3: CASSSRDRAPYEQYF. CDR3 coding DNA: TGTGCCAGTAGTTCCCGGGACAGGGCCCCCTACGAGCAGTACTTC.

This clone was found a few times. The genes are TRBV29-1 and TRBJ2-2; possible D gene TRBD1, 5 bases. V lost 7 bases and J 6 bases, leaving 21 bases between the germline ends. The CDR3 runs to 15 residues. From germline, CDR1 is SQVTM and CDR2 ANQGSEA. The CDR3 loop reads CSAPGRQGGSGELFF. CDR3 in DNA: TGCAGCGCCCCCGGGCGGCAGGGTGGCTCCGGGGAGCTGTTTTTT.

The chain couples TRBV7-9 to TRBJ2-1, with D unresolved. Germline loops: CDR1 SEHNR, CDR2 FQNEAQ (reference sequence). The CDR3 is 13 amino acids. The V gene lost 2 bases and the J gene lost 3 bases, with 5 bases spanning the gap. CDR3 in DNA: TGTGCCAGCAGCTTAAGGAGCTACAATGAGCAGTTCTTC. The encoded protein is CASSLRSYNEQFF.

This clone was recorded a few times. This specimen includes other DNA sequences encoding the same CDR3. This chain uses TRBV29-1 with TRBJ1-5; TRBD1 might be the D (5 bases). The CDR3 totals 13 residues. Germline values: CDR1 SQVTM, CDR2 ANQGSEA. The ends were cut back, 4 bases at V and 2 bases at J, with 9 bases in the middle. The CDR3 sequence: CSVGQGGNQPQHF. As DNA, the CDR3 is TGCAGCGTTGGCCAGGGAGGCAATCAGCCCCAGCATTTT.

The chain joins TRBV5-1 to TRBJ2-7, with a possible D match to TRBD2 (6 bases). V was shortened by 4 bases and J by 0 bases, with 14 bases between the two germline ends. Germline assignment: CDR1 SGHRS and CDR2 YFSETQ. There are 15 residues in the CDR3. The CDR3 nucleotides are TGCGCCAGCAGCCAACGGGGAGGTAGCTCCTACGAGCAGTACTTC. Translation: CASSQRGGSSYEQYF.

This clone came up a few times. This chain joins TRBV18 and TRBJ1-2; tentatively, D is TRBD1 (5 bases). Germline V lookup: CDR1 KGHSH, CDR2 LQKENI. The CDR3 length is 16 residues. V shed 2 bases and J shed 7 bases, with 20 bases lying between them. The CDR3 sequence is CASSPEGPATPSGYTF. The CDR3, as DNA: TGTGCCAGCTCACCAGAGGGGCCAGCCACCCCGAGTGGCTACACCTTC.

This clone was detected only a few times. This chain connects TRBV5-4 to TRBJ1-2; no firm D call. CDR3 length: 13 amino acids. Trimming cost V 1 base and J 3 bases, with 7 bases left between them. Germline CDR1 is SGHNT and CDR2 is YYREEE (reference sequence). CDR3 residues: CASSLWRDYGYTF. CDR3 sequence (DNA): TGTGCCAGCAGCTTGTGGAGGGACTATGGCTACACCTTC.

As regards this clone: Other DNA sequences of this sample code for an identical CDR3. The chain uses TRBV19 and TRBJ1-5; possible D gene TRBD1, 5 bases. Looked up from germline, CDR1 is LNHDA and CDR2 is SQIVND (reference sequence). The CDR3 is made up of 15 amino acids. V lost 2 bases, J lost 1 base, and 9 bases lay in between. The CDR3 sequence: CASSIRGASNQPQHF. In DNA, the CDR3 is TGTGCCAGTAGTATAAGAGGGGCCAGCAATCAGCCCCAGCATTTT.